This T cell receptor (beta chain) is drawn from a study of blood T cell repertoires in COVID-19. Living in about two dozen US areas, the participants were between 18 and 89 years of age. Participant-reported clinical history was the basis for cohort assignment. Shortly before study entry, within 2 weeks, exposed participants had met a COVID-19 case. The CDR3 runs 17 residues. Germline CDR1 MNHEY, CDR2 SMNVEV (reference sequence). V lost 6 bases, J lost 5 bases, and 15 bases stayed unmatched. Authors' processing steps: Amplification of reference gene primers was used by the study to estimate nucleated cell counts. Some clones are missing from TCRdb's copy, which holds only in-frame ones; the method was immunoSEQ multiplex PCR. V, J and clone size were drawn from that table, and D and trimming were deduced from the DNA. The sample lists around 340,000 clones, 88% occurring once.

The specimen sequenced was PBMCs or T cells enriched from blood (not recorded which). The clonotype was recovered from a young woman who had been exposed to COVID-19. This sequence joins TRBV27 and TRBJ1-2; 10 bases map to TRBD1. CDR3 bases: TGTGCCAGCAGACCTCCGGGACAGGGGTCCGCTAGGTATGGCTACACCTTC. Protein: CASRPPGQGSARYGYTF.